The 27 T cell receptor beta chains reported below all come from one sample, sequenced in a study of beta chain features in type 1 diabetes. Sequenced material consisted of expressed TCRB transcripts (all of the isolated RNA was reverse transcribed). Profiled with immunoSEQ multiplex PCR; TCRdb holds only in-frame clones, not every one. In the table there are 390,000 or so clones, approximately 15% of which are singletons. Specimen: naive CD4+ T cells from blood. The receptors were gathered from a man aged 30-40 years in good health.

Ten or more counts support this clone. This chain joins TRBV10-3 and TRBJ2-4; no firm D call. Germline V CDR1 and CDR2: ENHRY, SYGVKD. CDR3 length equals 11 residues. V shed 8 bases and J shed 6 bases, with 8 bases lying between them. In DNA, the CDR3 is TGTGCCATCTCAGGTGGAAACATTCAGTACTTC. Translating gives CAISGGNIQYF.

The chain joins TRBV5-1 to TRBJ2-5; D call uncertain. The CDR3 covers 12 residues. V gave up 5 bases and J gave up 1 base, with 6 bases separating them. Germline-derived CDR1 and CDR2 are SGHRS and YFSETQ. The CDR3 loop reads CASSWGQETQYF. The CDR3 nucleotides read TGCGCCAGCAGTTGGGGCCAAGAGACCCAGTACTTC.

Only a few counts were recorded for this clone. The V and J genes are TRBV7-2 and TRBJ2-7, with 7 bases fitting TRBD1. The V gene end was trimmed by 6 bases and the J gene end by 3 bases; junction bases not matched to a gene: 8. Looked up from germline, CDR1 is SGHTA and CDR2 is FQGNSA. The length of the CDR3 is 14 residues. The CDR3, as DNA: TGTGCCAGCAGTCGGGTAGGGGGCTTCTACGAGCAGTACGTC. It is translated as CASSRVGGFYEQYV.

This clone was counted a few times. The CDR3 DNA reads as TGTGCCAGCAGCGGAGGGGCGGCAGATACGCAGTATTTT. The encoded protein is CASSGGAADTQYF. This chain connects TRBV28 to TRBJ2-3, with TRBD2 as a possible D gene (6 bases). V lost 6 bases to trimming and J lost 4 bases, with 11 bases between them. The germline V gene has CDR1 MDHEN and CDR2 SYDVKM. The CDR3 is 13 residues long.

The chain's CDR3 is CASSLRDSTDTQYF. CDR3 DNA: TGTGCCAGCAGCTTACGGGATAGCACAGATACGCAGTATTTT. The J gene is TRBJ2-3, the V gene TRBV7-9, with a possible D match to TRBD2 (5 bases). The V end was cut by 2 bases, the J end by 0 bases, with 6 bases between. This CDR3 is 14 amino acids long. CDR1 SEHNR and CDR2 FQNEAQ come from the germline V gene (reference sequence).

Points on this clone: Relative to the germline gene, one junction end is altered; a read error may explain this. J is TRBJ2-6 and V is TRBV29-1; D possibly corresponds to TRBD1 (6 bases). The CDR3 sequence is 13 residues long. Germline-derived CDR1 and CDR2 are SQVTM and ANQGSEA. CDR3 nucleotides: TGCAGCGCCAGGGGTCCTGGGGCCAACGGCCTGACTTTC. This translates into CSARGPGANGLTF. The whole variable domain, filled in from reference TRBV29-1 and TRBJ2-6, reads SAVISQKPSRDICQRGTSLTIQCQVDSQVTMMFWYRQQPGQSLTLIATANQGSEATYESGFVIDKFPISRPNLTFSTLTVSNMSPEDSSIYLCSARGPGANGLTFGAGSRLTVL.

V is TRBV7-2 and J is TRBJ2-1; no firm D call. Looked up from germline, CDR1 is SGHTA and CDR2 is FQGNSA. Between the trimmed V and J ends, which lost 5 bases and 0 bases, there was a span of 8 bases. This CDR3 region has 14 residues. CDR3 DNA: TGTGCCAGCAGCCAATCCGGCTCCTACAATGAGCAGTTCTTC. As protein: CASSQSGSYNEQFF.

For this clone: A much larger clone lies a single base off, so this may be a read error. Additional DNA sequences in this sample encode the identical CDR3. The chain carries TRBV7-9 and TRBJ2-3; no clear D gene. CDR1 and CDR2 (germline): SEHNR, FQNEAQ (reference sequence). The CDR3 is made up of 13 amino acids. V lost 1 base to trimming and J lost 1 base, with 3 bases between them. CDR3 DNA: TGTGCCAGCAGCTTAGGGGGCACAGATACGCAGTATTTT. Its protein is CASSLGGTDTQYF.

The chain links TRBV7-8 to TRBJ1-5; no firm D call. The CDR3 contains 14 residues. Deletions cut 4 bases from V and 4 bases from J, with 11 bases between. The germline CDR1 and CDR2 sequences are SGHVS and FQNEAQ. Here the CDR3 reads CASSWAGKNQPQHF. Written as DNA, the CDR3 is TGTGCCAGCAGCTGGGCTGGGAAAAATCAGCCCCAGCATTTT. The full variable domain, rest sourced from reference TRBV7-8 and TRBJ1-5, is GAGVSQSPRYKVAKRGQDVALRCDPISGHVSLFWYQQALGQGPEFLTYFQNEAQLDKSGLPSDRFFAERPEGSVSTLKIQRTQQEDSAVYLCASSWAGKNQPQHFGDGTRLSIL.

This sequence joins TRBV29-1 and TRBJ1-1; possibly TRBD1 for D (6 bases). CDR1 is SQVTM and CDR2 is ANQGSEA in the germline V gene. The V and J ends lost 7 bases and 1 base respectively, with 16 bases between them. The CDR3 has 14 residues. The CDR3: CSALVGGGNTEAFF. CDR3 coding DNA: TGCAGCGCACTCGTCGGGGGCGGGAACACTGAAGCTTTCTTT.

This clone was counted only a few times. This sequence joins TRBV5-4 and TRBJ1-2, with unresolved D. The germline CDR1 and CDR2 sequences are SGHNT and YYREEE (reference sequence). Trimming took 0 bases from V and 8 from J, leaving 11 bases between them. The CDR3 totals 13 residues. The DNA for the CDR3 is TGTGCCAGCAGCTTGGGAGAGCTGGGGGGCTACACCTTC. Its translation: CASSLGELGGYTF. The whole variable domain, filled in from reference TRBV5-4 and TRBJ1-2, reads ETGVTQSPTHLIKTRGQQVTLRCSSQSGHNTVSWYQQALGQGPQFIFQYYREEENGRGNFPPRFSGLQFPNYSSELNVNALELDDSALYLCASSLGELGGYTFGSGTRLTVV.

In its sample, this clone was seen a few times. A read error may be the cause here, since a much bigger clone is one base away. The chain links TRBV18 to TRBJ2-5, with D unresolved. The CDR3 contains 10 residues. Trimming took 8 bases from V and 2 from J, leaving 3 bases between them. Germline V gene data show CDR1 as KGHSH and CDR2 as LQKENI. The CDR3 DNA reads TGTGCCAGCAGGCAAGAGACCCAGTACTTC. Protein sequence: CASRQETQYF.

This clone occurred a few times. J is TRBJ2-5 and V is TRBV7-9, with a possible D match to TRBD1 (6 bases). The germline V gene has CDR1 SEHNR and CDR2 FQNEAQ (reference sequence). The V end lost 1 base, the J end lost 0 bases, and 12 bases lay between the germline ends. This CDR3 contains 16 residues. The CDR3 bases are TGTGCCAGCAGCTTAGGGACAGTCCCTAACCAAGAGACCCAGTACTTC. It encodes CASSLGTVPNQETQYF.

This clone occurred a few times. The chain couples TRBV28 to TRBJ2-3; 8 bases are a match to TRBD2. This CDR3 comprises 17 residues. V shed 3 bases, J shed 7 bases, and the junction held 15 bases outside the gene matches. CDR1 is MDHEN and CDR2 is SYDVKM in the germline V gene. CDR3 nucleotide sequence: TGTGCCAGCAGTTTGGCCACTACAGCGGGAGTACGAAATACGCAGTATTTT. It translates to CASSLATTAGVRNTQYF.

This chain joins TRBV10-3 and TRBJ2-5; D unclear. V lost 4 bases and J 3 bases, leaving 6 bases between the germline ends. CDR3 length: 12 residues. Per the germline V gene, CDR1 is ENHRY and CDR2 is SYGVKD. The CDR3 DNA reads as TGTGCCATCAGTGTAGCAGAAGAGACCCAGTACTTC. This codes for CAISVAEETQYF.

In its sample, this clone was seen a few times. The J gene is TRBJ2-3, the V gene TRBV9; D call uncertain. The CDR3 length is 13 residues. V was cut by 4 bases and J by 5 bases, with 11 bases left in between. The germline CDR1 and CDR2 sequences are SGDLS and YYNGEE. The DNA of the CDR3 is TGTGCCAGCAGCCGACGGGCAGGAGATACGCAGTATTTT. Translating it yields CASSRRAGDTQYF. The complete variable domain, with remaining parts taken from reference TRBV9 and TRBJ2-3, reads DSGVTQTPKHLITATGQRVTLRCSPRSGDLSVYWYQQSLDQGLQFLIQYYNGEERAKGNILERFSAQQFPDLHSELNLSSLELGDSALYFCASSRRAGDTQYFGPGTRLTVL.

In this sample, this clone turned up a few times. The V gene is TRBV20-1, the J gene TRBJ2-1; D uncertain. CDR1 is DFQATT and CDR2 is SNEGSKA in the germline V gene (reference sequence). V was pared by 4 bases and J by 5 bases, with 3 bases between. This CDR3 is 10 amino acids long. CDR3 residues: CSAINNEQFF. CDR3 DNA sequence: TGCAGTGCTATAAACAATGAGCAGTTCTTC.

V gene TRBV10-2 combines with J gene TRBJ2-7; 12 nucleotides match TRBD2. V was clipped by 5 bases and J by 0 bases; unmatched bases: 8. Germline V lookup: CDR1 WSHSY, CDR2 SAAADI. The CDR3 spans 17 residues. CDR3 residues: CASSLTSGGPSSYEQYF. DNA for the CDR3: TGCGCCAGCAGTCTGACTAGCGGGGGTCCGAGCTCCTACGAGCAGTACTTC.

This rearrangement joins TRBV4-3 to TRBJ1-1, with D uncertain. Germline V gene data show CDR1 as LGHNA and CDR2 as YSLEER. The CDR3 spans 15 residues. V lost 0 bases and J lost 0, with 8 bases in between. CDR3: CASSQDAQVNTEAFF. The CDR3 nucleotides are TGCGCCAGCAGCCAAGACGCCCAAGTGAACACTGAAGCTTTCTTT.

As for this clone: At the DNA level, this CDR3 is encoded by other sequences in the same sample as well. The chain combines TRBV4-3 with TRBJ1-2; 7 bases are a match to TRBD1. V lost 4 bases, J lost 3 bases, and 2 bases stayed unmatched. Germline CDR1 is LGHNA and CDR2 is YSLEER. This CDR3 has 13 residues. In DNA, the CDR3 is TGCGCCAGCAGCCGAACAGGGGACTATGGCTACACCTTC. It is translated as CASSRTGDYGYTF.

The V and J genes are TRBV7-3 and TRBJ2-1; D gene ambiguous. Germline V gene lookup returns CDR1 SGHTA and CDR2 FQGTGA. The V and J ends lost 2 bases and 4 bases respectively, with 18 bases between them. The CDR3 loop spans 17 amino acids. The CDR3 coding sequence is TGTGCCAGCAGCTTATCAATCAAGAGTTTCAGGTACAATGAGCAGTTCTTC. Translated, it gives CASSLSIKSFRYNEQFF. Using reference TRBV7-3 and TRBJ2-1 for the parts outside the CDR3, the full variable domain is GAGVSQTPSNKVTEKGKYVELRCDPISGHTALYWYRQSLGQGPEFLIYFQGTGAADDSGLPNDRFFAVRPEGSVSTLKIQRTERGDSAVYLCASSLSIKSFRYNEQFFGPGTRLTVL.

This clone showed up just a few times. The chain carries TRBV30 and TRBJ2-2; 7 positions match TRBD2. The length of the CDR3 is 14 residues. V was clipped by 2 bases and J by 6 bases; unmatched bases: 6. Germline lookup yields CDR1 GTSNPN and CDR2 SVGIG (reference sequence). The DNA for the CDR3 is TGTGCCTGGAGTCCGCGACTAGCTGCCGGGGAGCTGTTTTTT. Its protein is CAWSPRLAAGELFF.

This clone was observed a handful of times. The J gene is TRBJ2-7, the V gene TRBV4-3; 10 positions agree with TRBD1. The germline CDR1 and CDR2 sequences are LGHNA and YSLEER. Trimming took 4 bases from V and 2 from J; bases not matched to a gene: 5. The CDR3 spans 15 residues. CDR3 loop: CASSRGTGETYEQYV. The CDR3 DNA reads as TGCGCCAGCAGCCGAGGGACAGGGGAAACCTACGAGCAGTACGTC.

Only a few counts were recorded for this clone. The rearrangement joins TRBV7-2 to TRBJ2-1; 12 bases match TRBD1. Per the germline V gene, CDR1 is SGHTA and CDR2 is FQGNSA. The V segment lost 6 bases and the J segment 4 bases; nucleotides outside the gene matches: 4. This CDR3 region has 15 residues. The CDR3 region is CASSRDRGRYNEQFF. The CDR3 DNA follows: TGTGCCAGCAGTCGGGACAGGGGGCGTTACAATGAGCAGTTCTTC.

This clone has a handful of counts. The V call is TRBV7-2, the J call TRBJ1-2; TRBD1 matches 8 bases. Germline lookup yields CDR1 SGHTA and CDR2 FQGNSA. This CDR3 is 17 amino acids long. Trimming cost V 1 base and J 5 bases; bases outside gene matches: 12. The CDR3 here is CASSLVSARDRRYGYTF. CDR3 coding DNA: TGTGCCAGCAGCTTAGTGTCTGCGCGGGACAGGCGGTATGGCTACACCTTC.

The CDR3 reads CASSYVATYEQYF. The CDR3 DNA sequence: TGTGCCAGCAGCTACGTGGCCACCTACGAGCAGTACTTC. The rearrangement uses TRBV11-2 and TRBJ2-7; D ambiguous. CDR1 and CDR2 from the germline V gene are SGHAT and FQNNGV. The germline V and J ends were trimmed by 4 bases and 2 bases, with 9 bases remaining between them. CDR3 length: 13 amino acids.

The genes are TRBV19 and TRBJ1-5; 7 nucleotides align to TRBD1. The germline CDR1 and CDR2 sequences are LNHDA and SQIVND (reference sequence). The length of the CDR3 is 15 residues. After removal of 4 bases from V and 4 bases from J, the junction contained 7 bases not matched to a gene. DNA of the CDR3: TGTGCCAGTAGTACCAGGACAGGCCCGAATCAGCCCCAGCATTTT. Encoded protein: CASSTRTGPNQPQHF.